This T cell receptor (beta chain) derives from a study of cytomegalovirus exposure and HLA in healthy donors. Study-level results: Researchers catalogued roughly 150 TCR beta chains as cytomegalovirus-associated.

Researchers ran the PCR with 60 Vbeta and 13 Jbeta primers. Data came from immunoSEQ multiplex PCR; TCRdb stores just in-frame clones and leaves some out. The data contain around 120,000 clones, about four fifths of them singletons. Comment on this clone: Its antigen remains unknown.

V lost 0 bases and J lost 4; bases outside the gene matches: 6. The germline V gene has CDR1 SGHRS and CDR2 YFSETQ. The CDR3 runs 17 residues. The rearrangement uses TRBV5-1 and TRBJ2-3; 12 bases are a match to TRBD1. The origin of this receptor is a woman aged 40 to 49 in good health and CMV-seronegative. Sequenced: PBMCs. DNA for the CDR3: TGCGCCAGCAGCTTGGCCACAGGGACAGGGGGCTCAGATACGCAGTATTTT. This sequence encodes CASSLATGTGGSDTQYF.